The 16 T cell receptor beta chains reported below all come from one sample, sequenced in a study of memory CD4+ T cells and cytomegalovirus serostatus. Single viable CD3+CD4+CD8-CD45RO+ cells were sorted as the memory CD4+ T cells. Libraries were prepared by immunoSEQ multiplex PCR; TCRdb keeps only in-frame clonotypes and omits some of them. The repertoire holds roughly 40,000 clones, with nearly 80% as singletons. Sequences were obtained from memory CD4+ T cells from blood. These receptor sequences come from an adult in good health and CMV-seronegative.

This clone was observed a few times. The chain is built from TRBV7-9 and TRBJ2-3, with D possibly called TRBD1 or TRBD2 (6 bases each). The CDR3 length is 16 residues. The germline V and J ends were trimmed by 1 base and 1 base, with 12 bases remaining between them. Germline V gene data show CDR1 as SEHNR and CDR2 as FQNEAQ (reference sequence). DNA of the CDR3: TGTGCCAGCAGCTTAGTGAGGGGGGCCCGCACAGATACGCAGTATTTT. Protein: CASSLVRGARTDTQYF.

In this sample, this clone turned up once. The rearrangement uses TRBV7-8 and TRBJ2-3; D gene ambiguous. The germline V gene encodes CDR1 SGHVS and CDR2 FQNEAQ. The V end lost 5 bases, the J end lost 4 bases, and 10 bases lay between the germline ends. This CDR3 has 13 residues. The CDR3 sequence: CASSPLGADTQYF. The DNA for the CDR3 is TGTGCCAGCAGCCCATTGGGTGCAGATACGCAGTATTTT.

The CDR3 sequence is CATSRDFPYEQYF. The CDR3 DNA sequence: TGTGCCACCAGCAGAGACTTTCCCTACGAGCAGTACTTC. The V call is TRBV15, the J call TRBJ2-7; no firm D call. The CDR3 length is 13 residues. The germline CDR1 and CDR2 sequences are LNHNV and YYDKDF (reference sequence). V was cut by 0 bases and J by 2 bases, with 5 bases left in between.

This clone was counted between two and nine times. This chain links TRBV7-2 with TRBJ1-5; 12 bases map to TRBD1. The junction had 5 bases not matched to a gene; V was cut back by 5 bases and J by 6 bases. The length of the CDR3 is 15 residues. CDR1 and CDR2 from the germline V gene are SGHTA and FQGNSA. The CDR3: CASSQGTGGTQPQHF. The CDR3 bases are TGTGCCAGCAGCCAAGGGACAGGGGGCACTCAGCCCCAGCATTTT. The full variable domain, in which reference TRBV7-2 and TRBJ1-5 provide the parts outside the CDR3, is GAGVSQSPSNKVTEKGKDVELRCDPISGHTALYWYRQSLGQGLEFLIYFQGNSAPDKSGLPSDRFSAERTGGSVSTLTIQRTQQEDSAVYLCASSQGTGGTQPQHFGDGTRLSIL.

The chain recombines TRBV6-5 with TRBJ1-5; no clear D gene. The ends were cut back, 5 bases at V and 1 base at J, with 12 bases in the middle. Germline V lookup: CDR1 MNHEY, CDR2 SVGAGI. The CDR3 runs 15 residues. The CDR3: CASSRRRESNQPQHF. CDR3 bases: TGTGCCAGCAGTAGGCGAAGGGAAAGCAATCAGCCCCAGCATTTT.

The V call is TRBV6-1, the J call TRBJ1-2; TRBD1 might be the D (5 bases). The V gene lost 4 bases and the J gene lost 4 bases, with 7 bases spanning the gap. The CDR3 runs 12 residues. Per the germline V gene, CDR1 is MNHNS and CDR2 is SASEGT. The CDR3 coding sequence is TGTGCCAGCAGTGCCGACAGCTATGGCTACACCTTC. Its translation: CASSADSYGYTF.

This rearrangement joins TRBV9 to TRBJ2-3, with 8 nucleotides matching TRBD2. The V gene's germline CDR1 is SGDLS and CDR2 YYNGEE. This CDR3 comprises 15 residues. V was clipped by 2 bases and J by 6 bases; unmatched bases: 8. CDR3 sequence: CASSVALAGGDTQYF. CDR3 bases: TGTGCCAGCAGCGTGGCTCTAGCGGGTGGGGATACGCAGTATTTT. Full variable domain (missing parts from reference TRBV9 and TRBJ2-3): DSGVTQTPKHLITATGQRVTLRCSPRSGDLSVYWYQQSLDQGLQFLIQYYNGEERAKGNILERFSAQQFPDLHSELNLSSLELGDSALYFCASSVALAGGDTQYFGPGTRLTVL.

The J gene is TRBJ1-1, the V gene TRBV9; 7 nucleotides align to TRBD1. V was clipped by 4 bases and J by 5 bases; unmatched bases: 11. Germline V gene data show CDR1 as SGDLS and CDR2 as YYNGEE. The CDR3 loop spans 15 amino acids. CDR3 in amino acids: CASSFRTGKATEAFF. CDR3 in DNA: TGTGCCAGCAGCTTTCGGACAGGCAAAGCGACTGAAGCTTTCTTT.

The chain uses TRBV25-1 and TRBJ2-3; 7 nucleotides agree with TRBD1. The CDR3 sequence is 12 residues long. The germline CDR1 and CDR2 sequences are MGHDK and SYGVNS. The V and J ends lost 5 bases and 5 bases, in that order; junction bases with no gene match: 1. The DNA for the CDR3 is TGTGCCAGCAGTCGGGACAGAGATACGCAGTATTTT. Translation gives CASSRDRDTQYF.

The rearrangement uses TRBV6-1 and TRBJ1-1; D is perhaps TRBD1 (5 bases). The CDR3 runs 15 residues. The germline V gene encodes CDR1 MNHNS and CDR2 SASEGT. V dropped 2 bases and J dropped 4 bases, with 14 bases sitting between them. The CDR3 nucleotides read TGTGCCAGCAGTGAACGGAAGGGCGGGACCACTGAAGCTTTCTTT. This encodes CASSERKGGTTEAFF.

The CDR3 is CASSQGAGRAGYTF. CDR3 nucleotide sequence: TGCGCCAGCAGCCAGGGTGCGGGCAGAGCCGGCTACACCTTC. The V call is TRBV4-1, the J call TRBJ1-2; D uncertain. V lost 3 bases and J 8 bases, leaving 16 bases between the germline ends. This CDR3 has 14 residues. Germline values: CDR1 MGHRA, CDR2 YSYEKL.

This clone appeared a few times. The chain combines TRBV11-2 with TRBJ2-4; D may correspond to TRBD1 or TRBD2 (6 bases each). CDR1 is SGHAT and CDR2 is FQNNGV in the germline V gene. The germline V and J ends were trimmed by 5 bases and 8 bases, with 19 bases remaining between them. The CDR3 sequence is 15 residues long. CDR3 sequence: CASSAIRGAGDIQYF. DNA for the CDR3: TGTGCCAGCAGCGCAATAAGGGGGGCTGGAGACATTCAGTACTTC.

The chain links TRBV27 to TRBJ2-7; the D gene is possibly TRBD2 (6 bases). The CDR3 length is 15 residues. Germline V lookup: CDR1 MNHEY, CDR2 SMNVEV (reference sequence). Trimming removed 5 bases at V and 5 bases at J, with 19 bases between. The chain's CDR3 is CASSLRPGGSDEQYF. In DNA form, the CDR3 reads TGTGCCAGCAGTCTCCGTCCCGGGGGTAGTGACGAGCAGTACTTC.

This clone has just one count. The rearrangement links TRBV19 to TRBJ1-4; a weak D match, TRBD1 (6 bases). Trimming left V 5 bases short and J 3 bases short, with 10 bases between. The CDR3 covers 14 residues. Germline values: CDR1 LNHDA, CDR2 SQIVND (reference sequence). DNA of the CDR3: TGTGCCAGTAGTCCGAGACAGGCTAATGAAAAACTGTTTTTT. Protein product: CASSPRQANEKLFF.

This sequence joins TRBV5-6 and TRBJ2-3; 9 positions match TRBD2. Germline V gene lookup returns CDR1 SGHDT and CDR2 YYEEEE. This CDR3 comprises 15 residues. The junction had 4 bases not matched to a gene; V was cut back by 2 bases and J by 3 bases. The CDR3 nucleotides read TGTGCCAGCAGCTTAGGCGGGGGGGCGACAGATACGCAGTATTTT. Translating it yields CASSLGGGATDTQYF.

This clone came up a few times. The chain carries TRBV7-9 and TRBJ1-1; D unresolved. This CDR3 has 13 amino acids. V was pared by 0 bases and J by 1 base, with 3 bases between. Germline assignment: CDR1 SEHNR and CDR2 FQNEAQ (reference sequence). The CDR3 nucleotides are TGTGCCAGCAGCTTAGCGGGGAACACTGAAGCTTTCTTT. Translating gives CASSLAGNTEAFF.